Given below is one T cell receptor beta chain in context. The clone's antigen remains unknown. Base qualities are not recorded, but no much larger clone differs from it by a single base. TCRB CDR3 sequencing used the immunoSEQ assay on genomic DNA. The paper's data handling went like this. Only a few patient CD8+ clones larger than 1% matched published virus-specific TCRB sequences when compared against them. Analyses were restricted to productive TCRB rearrangements. Clonality was calculated as a Shannon entropy-based productive clonality index, and a clone was defined by a unique TCRB CDR3 sequence. To calculate repertoire overlap between two samples, the template counts of each clone were considered relative to each sample's total templates. Flow cytometry-measured V-gene usage correlated with V-gene usage from TCRB sequencing, with a Spearman r of approximately 0.6. This is the immuneACCESS table as TCRdb keeps it, with only in-frame sequences that have V and J called. A part of the clones is gone; compared with another copy, unresolved V genes explain less than half, and the rest is unexplained. V and J calls and clone size are copied from that table; D and trimming were computed from the DNA. Across this sample there are roughly 20,000 clones, with about 80% seen only once. The leading ten clones occupy 28% of the sample.

The data were obtained in a study of somatic mutations in cytotoxic T cells in rheumatoid arthritis (dated by TCRdb to 2016 to 2017). For context, the study as a whole: Peripheral blood (around 28 ml EDTA) was collected from patients immediately after diagnosis and before any treatment began. TCRB deep sequencing covered roughly 60 patients with rheumatoid arthritis along with about 20 healthy controls. Whether expanded CD8+ T-cell clones in untreated, newly diagnosed rheumatoid arthritis carry somatic mutations was the study question, and clonality was characterized with TCRB deep sequencing. Patients and controls did not essentially differ in median age, which was nearly identical between the groups. Some T-cell populations stained with V beta antibodies were sorted by flow on a FACSAria II or Sony SH800 to nearly 100% purity, with sorted V beta1+ cells additionally subjected to TCRB sequencing. General conclusions and limits of the study: There was no significant difference in CD8+ T-cell clonality between rheumatoid arthritis patients and age-matched healthy controls. An increase of CD8+ clonality with age was seen in patients (Spearman r ≈ 0.49) but not in healthy controls. The expanded CD8+ clones had unknown antigen targets, and not appearing in virus-specific databases did not rule out that they were virus-specific. The largest CD8+ clone made up more than 20% of CD8+ cells in about an eighth of the 65 patients, and blood and synovial fluid shared several identical CD8+ TCRB sequences. The finding that TRBV07 was slightly underrepresented in patients was left unadjusted for multiple comparisons.

V loses 8 bases of germline sequence and J loses 0 bases, and the interval between the two ends is 19 bases. Measured from the cysteine to the phenylalanine, the CDR3 is 16 residues long. Of all the DNA, just the CDR3 is kept, 48 bases in frame from base 1. From the germline V gene, CDR1 is MDHEN and CDR2 is SYDVKM. On an AutoMACS, CD4+ and CD8+ cells were isolated via positive magnetic bead selection, and their purity was verified by flow cytometry. After a first flow cytometry screen using a TCR V beta antibody panel, clonal expansions were characterized through TCRB deep sequencing of sorted CD8+ fractions. Peripheral blood mononuclear cells were obtained using density gradient separation with Ficoll-Paque PLUS. DNA from CD4-enriched, CD8-enriched or PBMC samples was extracted using Nucleospin Tissue or Tissue XS kits and then quantified on a Qubit 2.0 fluorometer.

Sequenced material: CD8+ T cells sorted from blood. The source of this sequence is an adult with rheumatoid arthritis. This chain joins TRBV28 to TRBJ1-1; the D gene identity is not certain. The DNA is TGTGCCAGCGGTAATCGTTTTACACCCTTGAACACTGAAGCTTTCTTT. It specifies CASGNRFTPLNTEAFF.